The source of this TCR beta chain is a study of blood T cell repertoires in COVID-19. Germline V gene lookup returns CDR1 SGHNT and CDR2 YENEEA. The CDR3 sequence is 16 residues long. V was pared by 1 base and J by 0 bases, with 6 bases of the junction left unmatched. Method: immunoSEQ multiplex PCR; TCRdb's copy keeps in-frame clones and lacks some. The sample records 130,000 to 150,000 clones, roughly 84% being singletons. The TCR originated in a man aged 40-50 years with acute COVID-19. This chain uses TRBV11-3 with TRBJ2-7; the match to TRBD1 covers 7 bases. Source material: PBMCs or T cells enriched from blood (not recorded which). Here the CDR3 reads CASSLGPGQPSYEQYF. The CDR3 nucleotides are TGTGCCAGCAGCTTAGGTCCGGGACAGCCCTCCTACGAGCAGTACTTC.